Included here is one T cell receptor (beta chain) sequence, with context. Its antigen is currently not known. One base away there is no much larger clone; base qualities are not given. The CDR3, cysteine through phenylalanine, is 16 amino acids long. Only the CDR3 portion is preserved as DNA: 48 bases, with reading frame beginning at the first base. Unmatched junction bases come to 9, with V trimmed by 4 bases and J by 1 base. CDR1 and CDR2 are read off the germline V gene as LGHNA and YNFKEQ. The immunoSEQ Assay, a bias-controlled multiplex PCR, was used to amplify TCRbeta CDR3 regions from genomic DNA. On the authors' methods: The number of nucleated cells in each sample was estimated from the amplification of reference gene primers within the assay. To quantify the absolute abundance of each unique TCRbeta CDR3 rearrangement, sequence reads were collapsed and filtered. For each sample, productive Simpson clonality was calculated as the square root of Simpson's diversity index across productive rearrangements. In its TCRdb copy, this immuneACCESS table keeps in-frame sequences only and misses some clones. Where compared with another copy, unresolved V genes explain less than half of these, and the others have no known cause. D and trimming come from the DNA, and the V and J calls and clone size come from that table. The sample profile shows more than 250,000 clones; 80% to 90% of them were found once. The biggest ten clones account for roughly 6% of the sample.

The sample comes from a study of blood T cell repertoires in COVID-19 (dated by TCRdb to 2020 to 2022). For the study in its entirety: Samples from collaborators originated in the United States, Italy and Spain and spanned both the acute and convalescent phases of COVID-19. The samples were drawn from two sources: the first 160 participants of the ongoing ImmuneRACE study, and 950 to 1,500 subjects contributed by 6 global collaborators. Sample metadata almost always included a de-identified subject ID, COVID-19 status, age in years and sex. Where HLA class I and class II types were available, the types were taken from metadata supplied by the sample provider, not from assay-based typing. The dataset comprised deeply sampled blood TCRbeta repertoires from subjects exposed to, actively infected with, or recovered from COVID-19. A freely available public database, intended as a resource for researchers studying the immune response to SARS-CoV-2, is where the repertoires were released. The prospective study material was composed of cDNA or gDNA derived from T cells, B-cell-depleted T cells, or PBMCs. Paper-wide results and their limitations: How much clinical and demographic metadata was included differed by source and by participant, and the metadata was provided uncurated.

At one collaborating source in Seattle, patients were enrolled during active infection and were followed longitudinally through the course of disease. Whole blood was collected in K2EDTA tubes by collaborating institutions according to the institutions' own protocols. For TCRbeta analysis, collaborator samples were shipped as frozen whole blood, as isolated PBMCs, or as DNA extracted from either sample type. The receptor chain draws on TRBV4-2 and TRBJ1-2; a stretch of 7 junction bases matches TRBD1. This TCR came from a woman between 45 and 60 years old with COVID-19, enrolled during active disease. The sequencing input was peripheral blood. The DNA sequence is as follows: TGTGCCAGCAGCCCGACCGAGGGGGCTAATAACTATGGCTACACCTTC. Translated, it gives CASSPTEGANNYGYTF.